This TCR beta chain was found in a study of blood T cell repertoires in COVID-19. Study-level background: Specimens from acute and convalescent COVID-19 originated in the United States, Italy and Spain. In each case, the material was cDNA or gDNA derived from T cells, B-cell-depleted T cells, or PBMCs.

Study processing details: It was from reference gene primer amplification that nucleated cell counts were estimated. Profiling relied on immunoSEQ multiplex PCR, and the TCRdb table lists in-frame clones only, not all of them. V and J calls and clone size are those listed in that table; D and trimming were worked out from the DNA. The sample gives around 330,000 clones, 70% to 90% of which show up once; over 8% is in the top ten. Membership in each cohort depended on participant-reported clinical history. The TCR originated in a woman in her thirties or forties who had recovered from COVID-19. Sequencing was carried out using PBMCs or T cells enriched from blood (not recorded which).

CDR3 loop: CASSLGAAGVGQQFF. CDR3 coding DNA: TGTGCCAGCAGCCTCGGGGCAGCGGGAGTGGGTCAGCAGTTCTTC. The chain uses TRBV9 and TRBJ2-1; 8 bases fit TRBD2. This CDR3 comprises 15 residues. V lost 4 bases and J lost 11; bases outside the gene matches: 14. Per germline, CDR1 SGDLS and CDR2 YYNGEE.